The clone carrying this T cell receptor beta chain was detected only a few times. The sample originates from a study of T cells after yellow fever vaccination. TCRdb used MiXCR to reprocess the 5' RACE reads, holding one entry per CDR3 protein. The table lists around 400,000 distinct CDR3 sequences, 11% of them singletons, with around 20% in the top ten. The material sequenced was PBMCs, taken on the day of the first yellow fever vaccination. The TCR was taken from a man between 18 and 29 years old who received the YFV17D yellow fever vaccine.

CDR3 sequence: CASSVVAGGREQFF. The CDR3 DNA reads TGTGCCAGCAGCGTCGTAGCGGGGGGGCGTGAGCAGTTCTTC. This chain uses TRBV9 with TRBJ2-1, with 11 bases that match TRBD2. CDR3 length: 14 amino acids. J gave up 9 bases and V 2 bases, and 4 bases lay outside the gene matches. Germline V gene data show CDR1 as SGDLS and CDR2 as YYNGEE.